These 24 T cell receptor beta chains share one sample of origin, sequenced in a study of T cell clonality in common variable immunodeficiency. No antigens are known for them. Sequenced by immunoSEQ multiplex PCR; TCRdb stores in-frame clones only, minus some. The record shows around 24,000 clones for this sample, with no singletons present. Study findings and constraints: In common variable immunodeficiency, TCR beta chains reportedly carried fewer deletions and N-nucleotide insertions.

The sample was peripheral blood mononuclear cells. The receptors stem from a human donor with common variable immunodeficiency.

Points on this clone: The CDR3 extends 3 residues past the end of the read, so its final part is completed from the germline J gene. The chain is built from TRBV5-6 and TRBJ2-7; D may be TRBD1 (6 bases). Trimming stripped 4 bases from V and 0 bases from J, with 11 bases between. Germline assignment: CDR1 SGHDT and CDR2 YYEEEE. The CDR3 loop spans 14 amino acids. CDR3 DNA (partial): TGTGCCAGCAGCCCGGGACATCACTCCTACGAG. The encoded protein is CASSPGHHSYE. The CDR3 in full is CASSPGHHSYEQYF.

Remarks on this clone: Read sequence stops 3 residues before the CDR3 end, and the germline J gene provides the missing end. The V call is TRBV5-1, the J call TRBJ2-7, with 8 nucleotides matching TRBD1. CDR1 is SGHRS and CDR2 is YFSETQ in the germline V gene. Unmatched junction bases numbered 8, after V lost 4 bases and J lost 5 bases. The CDR3 is 14 residues long. Incomplete CDR3 DNA: TGCGCCAGCAGCGCCAACAGGGGGGTCCACGAG. Translating gives CASSANRGVHE. The entire CDR3 sequence reads CASSANRGVHEQYF.

There are many counts of this clone. The sequenced fragment ends 3 residues before the CDR3 boundary, so the rest is inferred from the germline J gene. The chain links TRBV19 to TRBJ2-1, with a weak D call TRBD2 (5 bases). The V end was cut by 5 bases, the J end by 9 bases, with 14 bases between. Looked up from germline, CDR1 is LNHDA and CDR2 is SQIVND (reference sequence). The CDR3 runs 13 residues. CDR3 loop: CASSYPTRVEQFF. The sequenced CDR3 bases are TGTGCCAGTAGTTACCCCACTAGAGTTGAG.

As to this clone: The read ends 3 residues shy of where the CDR3 ends; the end is completed using the germline J gene. This chain joins TRBV7-3 and TRBJ2-1, with D maybe TRBD1 (5 bases). Trimming removed 1 base at V and 7 bases at J, with 14 bases between. Germline V gene lookup returns CDR1 SGHTA and CDR2 FQGTGA. This CDR3 is 15 amino acids long. The chain's CDR3 is CASSLKSGRANEQFF. The part of the CDR3 DNA that was read is TGTGCCAGCAGCTTAAAGTCGGGCAGGGCGAATGAG.

This clone appeared a few times. The chain's CDR3 is CSAMMGQGEQYF. CDR3 DNA, as far as it was read: TGCAGTGCTATGATGGGACAGGGCGAG. This chain uses TRBV20-1 with TRBJ2-7; 9 nucleotides align to TRBD1. The CDR3 end is not reached by the read, which stops 3 residues before it; the germline J gene fills it in. Trimming took 4 bases from V and 6 from J; bases not matched to a gene: 4. The CDR3 runs 12 residues. The V gene's germline CDR1 is DFQATT and CDR2 SNEGSKA (reference sequence).

Remarks on this clone: The observed sequence ends 3 residues before the CDR3 terminus, with the missing tail filled in from the germline J gene. This chain joins TRBV2 and TRBJ1-5; the D gene is possibly TRBD1 (5 bases). The CDR3 totals 14 residues. Per germline, CDR1 SNHLY and CDR2 FYNNEI. Between the trimmed V and J ends, which lost 6 bases and 7 bases, there was a span of 16 bases. The DNA read from the CDR3 is TGTGCCAGCAGGCAGGACACCCCTTGGCAGCCC. Protein sequence: CASRQDTPWQP. Given in full, the CDR3 is CASRQDTPWQPQHF.

At least ten counts were recorded for this clone. The CDR3 end is not reached by the read, which stops 3 residues before it; the germline J gene fills it in. The rearrangement joins TRBV14 to TRBJ1-1; perhaps TRBD1 as D (5 bases). The CDR3 is 12 amino acids. Germline CDR1 SGHDN, CDR2 FVKESK. V dropped 1 base and J dropped 7 bases, with 7 bases sitting between them. The CDR3 reads CASSQADSEAFF. CDR3 DNA (partial): TGTGCCAGCAGCCAAGCAGACAGTGAA.

The sample holds many counts of this clone. The CDR3 end is not reached by the read, which stops 3 residues before it; the germline J gene fills it in. The chain joins TRBV5-1 to TRBJ1-2; 10 bases agree with TRBD1. The CDR3 consists of 14 residues. CDR1 is SGHRS and CDR2 is YFSETQ in the germline V gene. The sequenced part of the CDR3 DNA is TGCGCCAGTTCCGGGACAGGGGTCTCTTCAGGC. The encoded protein is CASSGTGVSSG. The whole CDR3 sequence reads CASSGTGVSSGYTF.

This clone appeared a few times. The read is 3 residues too short to cover the CDR3 end, so that end is filled in from the germline J gene. The chain links TRBV7-6 to TRBJ2-7, with 13 bases aligning to TRBD2. The CDR3 sequence is 17 residues long. V shed 6 bases, J shed 2 bases, and the junction held 10 bases outside the gene matches. Germline CDR1 SGHVS, CDR2 FNYEAQ. The part of the CDR3 DNA that was read is TGTGCCAGCAGGCCTGATACTAGCGGGAGGGAACCCTACGAG. Its protein is CASRPDTSGREPYE. The complete CDR3 protein is CASRPDTSGREPYEQYF.

This clone was recorded at least ten times. The read halts 3 residues ahead of the CDR3 end, with the missing end drawn from the germline J gene. This chain uses TRBV5-4 with TRBJ2-4; tentatively, D is TRBD1 or TRBD2 (5 bases each). This CDR3 comprises 14 residues. CDR1 is SGHNT, CDR2 YYREEE, per germline (reference sequence). Trimming took off 0 bases at V and 4 bases at J, with 8 bases between the two ends. CDR3: CASSLGGDKNIQYF. CDR3 DNA, as far as it was read: TGTGCCAGCAGCTTGGGAGGGGATAAAAACATT.

In regard to this clone: The CDR3 goes on 3 residues after the read ends, and that part is filled in from the germline J gene. This sequence joins TRBV2 and TRBJ1-6, with D perhaps TRBD1 (5 bases). V dropped 11 bases and J dropped 5 bases, with 13 bases sitting between them. There are 13 residues in the CDR3. The germline gives CDR1 SNHLY, CDR2 FYNNEI. The covered CDR3 bases are TGTGCCGGGCAACAGGAACATAATTCACCC. This translates into CAGQQEHNSP. The full CDR3 sequence reads CAGQQEHNSPLHF.

This clone showed up just a few times. The read terminates 3 residues ahead of where the CDR3 ends, so the germline J gene completes it. The chain employs TRBV7-2 and TRBJ2-1; unclear D gene. With 1 base removed from V and 8 bases from J, the gap between germline ends came to 9 bases. Germline values: CDR1 SGHTA, CDR2 FQGNSA. The CDR3 is made up of 13 amino acids. The CDR3: CASSLGLVDEQFF. Incomplete CDR3 DNA: TGTGCCAGCAGCTTAGGGCTGGTGGATGAG.

This clone was seen a few times. The CDR3 goes on 3 residues after the read ends, and that part is filled in from the germline J gene. The J gene is TRBJ2-7, the V gene TRBV7-6, with 13 bases matching TRBD2. The germline V gene encodes CDR1 SGHVS and CDR2 FNYEAQ. This CDR3 region has 16 residues. J was trimmed by 3 bases and V by 5 bases; bases with no gene match: 7. CDR3 sequence: CASSRGTSGDYYEQYF. CDR3 DNA (partial): TGTGCCAGCAGCCGCGGGACTAGCGGGGACTACTACGAG.

For this clone: The sequenced fragment ends 3 residues before the CDR3 boundary, so the rest is inferred from the germline J gene. The V call is TRBV7-6, the J call TRBJ1-1; D not resolved. V gave up 1 base and J gave up 0 bases, with 15 bases separating them. In germline, CDR1 is SGHVS, CDR2 FNYEAQ. CDR3 length equals 17 residues. The CDR3 spells CASSLGGFRPMNTEAFF. CDR3 bases read: TGTGCCAGCAGCTTAGGAGGGTTCAGACCAATGAACACTGAA.

Details on this clone: Sequencing ends 3 residues short of the CDR3 end; the germline J gene provides the rest. The same CDR3 arises from other DNA sequences in this sample as well. This sequence joins TRBV2 and TRBJ2-7, with D maybe TRBD2 (5 bases). Trimming removed 2 bases at V and 5 bases at J, with 10 bases between. The CDR3 loop spans 13 amino acids. The V gene's germline CDR1 is SNHLY and CDR2 FYNNEI. The CDR3 here is CASSEQGRDEQYF. The sequenced CDR3 bases are TGTGCCAGCAGTGAACAAGGGCGGGACGAG.

This clone occurred a few times. The read comes to an end 3 residues before the CDR3 does, leaving the germline J gene to fill in the end. This chain connects TRBV19 to TRBJ1-5, with 8 bases matching TRBD1. This CDR3 has 14 residues. The germline V gene encodes CDR1 LNHDA and CDR2 SQIVND (reference sequence). J was trimmed by 3 bases and V by 6 bases; bases with no gene match: 4. CDR3 residues: CASSPGQDNQPQHF. Incomplete CDR3 DNA: TGTGCCAGTAGCCCGGGACAGGACAATCAGCCC. The variable domain in full, with the rest retrieved from reference TRBV19 and TRBJ1-5, is DGGITQSPKYLFRKEGQNVTLSCEQNLNHDAMYWYRQDPGQGLRLIYYSQIVNDFQKGDIAEGYSVSREKKESFPLTVTSAQKNPTAFYLCASSPGQDNQPQHFGDGTRLSIL.

This clone has a handful of counts. The CDR3: CASSLTGLAGYEQYF. The CDR3 DNA, read in part, is TGCGCCAGCAGCTTGACGGGACTAGCGGGATACGAG. The chain carries TRBV5-1 and TRBJ2-7; TRBD2 matches at 13 bases. The sequenced fragment ends 3 residues before the CDR3 boundary, so the rest is inferred from the germline J gene. V lost 1 base to trimming and J lost 4 bases; unmatched junction nucleotides: 2. Germline loops: CDR1 SGHRS, CDR2 YFSETQ. The CDR3 is 15 residues long.

This clone was picked up a small number of times. The read finishes 3 residues shy of the CDR3 end, and the germline J gene is used to complete it. The chain uses TRBV7-3 and TRBJ2-5; 9 bases map to TRBD2. The CDR3 sequence is 14 residues long. The V and J ends lost 5 bases and 4 bases, in that order; junction bases with no gene match: 5. Germline CDR1 SGHTA, CDR2 FQGTGA. The CDR3 protein is CASSPAGGGETQYF. The sequenced CDR3 bases are TGTGCCAGCAGCCCAGCGGGAGGAGGAGAGACC. The variable domain in full, completed from reference TRBV7-3 and TRBJ2-5, reads GAGVSQTPSNKVTEKGKYVELRCDPISGHTALYWYRQSLGQGPEFLIYFQGTGAADDSGLPNDRFFAVRPEGSVSTLKIQRTERGDSAVYLCASSPAGGGETQYFGPGTRLLVL.

This clone was seen many times. The read ends 3 residues before the CDR3 terminus; that terminus is restored from the germline J gene. The chain combines TRBV20-1 with TRBJ1-5, with TRBD1 matching 7 bases. Unmatched junction bases numbered 3, after V lost 3 bases and J lost 1 base. The germline V gene has CDR1 DFQATT and CDR2 SNEGSKA (reference sequence). There are 14 residues in the CDR3. CDR3 DNA (partial): TGCAGTGCTAGTGAGGGGGCGAGCAATCAGCCC. This encodes CSASEGASNQP. The CDR3, in full, reads CSASEGASNQPQHF.

This clone was picked up a small number of times. Sequencing ends 3 residues short of the CDR3 end; the germline J gene provides the rest. The J gene is TRBJ2-7, the V gene TRBV13; 13 nucleotides line up with TRBD2. The V and J ends lost 5 bases and 2 bases, in that order; junction bases with no gene match: 9. The CDR3 is 17 amino acids. Germline-derived CDR1 and CDR2 are PRHDT and FYEKMQ (reference sequence). The CDR3 bases that were read are TGTGCCAGCAGCCCGTTGGGGGGGACTAGCGGGGCCTACGAG. Residues: CASSPLGGTSGAYE. The entire CDR3 protein is CASSPLGGTSGAYEQYF.

This clone was seen repeatedly, ten times or more. CDR3 region: CACLSRESSYNSPLHF. The sequenced CDR3 bases are TGTGCCTGCCTTAGCAGGGAGAGCTCCTATAATTCACCC. J is TRBJ1-6 and V is TRBV30, with D perhaps matching TRBD1 (5 bases). Read sequence stops 3 residues before the CDR3 end, and the germline J gene provides the missing end. This CDR3 is built from 16 residues. Trimming took 6 bases from V and 0 from J, leaving 15 bases between them. Germline V gives CDR1 GTSNPN, CDR2 SVGIG (reference sequence).

As concerns this clone: The DNA ends 3 residues before the CDR3 does, and the rest of the CDR3 is filled in from the germline J gene. V usage is TRBV18 and J usage is TRBJ1-1, with TRBD1 matching over 7 bases. The CDR3 runs to 13 residues. The trim removed 4 bases at V and 4 bases at J, leaving 3 bases unmatched. Per the germline V gene, CDR1 is KGHSH and CDR2 is LQKENI. The DNA read from the CDR3 is TGTGCCAGCTCACGGACAGGTACCACTGAA. Translating gives CASSRTGTTE. The whole CDR3 reads CASSRTGTTEAFF.

This clone has more than one count but fewer than ten. The CDR3 extends 3 residues past the end of the read, so its final part is completed from the germline J gene. The J gene is TRBJ2-7, the V gene TRBV23-1; 7 bases align to TRBD1. TRBV23-1 is an ORF for which the function is uncertain. This CDR3 has 17 amino acids. J lost 2 bases, V lost 0 bases, and 10 bases had no gene match. CDR3 DNA (partial): TGCGCCAGCAGTCAATCCATCCGTCAGGGGGAAACCTACGAG. This encodes CASSQSIRQGETYE. The full-length CDR3 reads as CASSQSIRQGETYEQYF.

A remark on this clone: The read is 3 residues too short to cover the CDR3 end, so that end is filled in from the germline J gene. V and J are TRBV7-3 and TRBJ2-1; 12 positions agree with TRBD1. J gave up 9 bases and V 5 bases, and 14 bases lay outside the gene matches. The CDR3 loop spans 17 amino acids. Germline values: CDR1 SGHTA, CDR2 FQGTGA. Partial CDR3 DNA: TGTGCCAGCAGCCCCCAGTTGGCCGGGACAGGGGGCGGTGAG. Translation gives CASSPQLAGTGGGE. The full CDR3 sequence reads CASSPQLAGTGGGEQFF.